Listed here are 25 T cell receptor beta chains from one sample, sequenced in a study of T cells in women clearing cervical HPV infection. Here immunoSEQ multiplex PCR was the method, and the copy in TCRdb shows in-frame clones only, minus some. This specimen shows about 35,000 clones; the ten leading clones hold 1.5% to 2%. The material sequenced was blood buffy coat. These receptor sequences come from a woman aged 18 to 75 with a cervical HPV16 infection that either progressed to CIN3+ or cleared (not recorded which).

The CDR3 DNA, read in part, is TGCGCCAGCAGCCAGGACTGGGCGGAAGAGACC. It yields the protein CASSQDWAEET. The full-length CDR3 reads as CASSQDWAEETQYF. The chain combines TRBV5-1 with TRBJ2-5; maybe TRBD2 (5 bases). The read ends 3 residues shy of where the CDR3 ends; the end is completed using the germline J gene. V was clipped by 4 bases and J by 3 bases, with 13 bases between them. The CDR3 totals 14 residues. Germline V gene sequence: CDR1 SGHRS, CDR2 YFSETQ. Combining the CDR3 with reference TRBV5-1 and TRBJ2-5 gives the whole variable domain KAGVTQTPRYLIKTRGQQVTLSCSPISGHRSVSWYQQTPGQGLQFLFEYFSETQRNKGNFPGRFSGRQFSNSRSEMNVSTLELGDSALYLCASSQDWAEETQYFGPGTRLLVL.

Comments on this clone: The read ends 3 residues before the CDR3 terminus; that terminus is restored from the germline J gene. The chain has TRBV20-1 and TRBJ1-6; weak D call: TRBD1 (5 bases). This CDR3 spans 14 amino acids. CDR1 DFQATT and CDR2 SNEGSKA come from the germline V gene (reference sequence). Trimming removed 7 bases from V and 8 bases from J, with 18 bases in between. Partial CDR3 DNA: TGCAGTGTTGGAACAGGCCAACCCGATTCACCC. Residues: CSVGTGQPDSP. The entire CDR3 protein is CSVGTGQPDSPLHF.

On this clone itself: Read data end 3 residues before the CDR3 end; the end is taken from the germline J gene. The V call is TRBV20-1, the J call TRBJ2-1; 11 bases map to TRBD2. The CDR3 is 16 amino acids. Germline CDR1 DFQATT, CDR2 SNEGSKA (reference sequence). Germline trimming cut 0 bases from V and 4 bases from J; bases unmatched to any gene: 5. The part of the CDR3 DNA that was read is TGCAGTGCTAGAGAACTAGCGGGAGAGACTTACAATGAG. Protein product: CSARELAGETYNE. The full-length CDR3 reads as CSARELAGETYNEQFF.

As regards this clone: The CDR3 is cut off 3 residues early in the read; its end comes from the germline J gene. This chain joins TRBV20-1 and TRBJ2-5; 10 positions match TRBD2. Germline V CDR1 and CDR2: DFQATT, SNEGSKA (reference sequence). Trimming at V came to 3 bases and at J to 3 bases, leaving 13 bases not matched to a gene. The CDR3 contains 17 residues. CDR3 protein: CSASDRYGLADKETQYF. CDR3 DNA, as far as it was read: TGCAGTGCTAGTGATCGCTACGGACTAGCGGATAAAGAGACC.

Note on this clone: The read comes to an end 3 residues before the CDR3 does, leaving the germline J gene to fill in the end. J is TRBJ1-2 and V is TRBV2, with 7 bases that match TRBD1. The CDR3 has 14 amino acids. CDR1 and CDR2 from the germline V gene are SNHLY and FYNNEI. Here the CDR3 reads CASSAQQGREGYTF. The sequenced part of the CDR3 DNA is TGTGCCAGCAGTGCTCAACAGGGGAGAGAAGGC.

A word on this clone: The read stops 3 residues short of the end of the CDR3; the missing end is completed from the germline J gene. The rearrangement links TRBV7-3 to TRBJ1-6; a possible D gene is TRBD1 (6 bases). V dropped 4 bases and J dropped 10 bases, with 20 bases sitting between them. Germline V gene lookup returns CDR1 SGHTA and CDR2 FQGTGA. The CDR3 has 16 amino acids. The CDR3 sequence is CASSSAPGQYGSPLHF. The sequenced CDR3 bases are TGTGCCAGCAGCTCCGCACCGGGACAATACGGGTCACCC.

As for this clone: The DNA ends 3 residues before the CDR3 does, and the rest of the CDR3 is filled in from the germline J gene. The rearrangement joins TRBV12-3 or TRBV12-4 to TRBJ2-7, with 9 bases identical to TRBD1. The CDR3 totals 14 residues. V was clipped by 5 bases and J by 3 bases; unmatched bases: 5. The CDR3 is CASSPGQGSYEQYF. The CDR3 bases that were read are TGTGCCAGCAGTCCCGGACAGGGGAGCTACGAG.

Notes on this clone: An end of the junction does not agree with germline; a read error may underlie this. The CDR3 end falls 3 residues outside the read, so it is completed with the germline J gene. J is TRBJ2-1 and V is TRBV4-2, with 10 bases lining up with TRBD2. Germline V CDR1 and CDR2: LGHNA, YNFKEQ. This CDR3 is built from 20 residues. The CDR3 sequence is CPSSRVAASGGPSSYNEQFF. The CDR3 bases that were read are TGTCCCAGCAGCCGTGTAGCGGCTAGCGGGGGCCCAAGCTCCTACAATGAG.

Turning to this clone: Read data end 3 residues before the CDR3 end; the end is taken from the germline J gene. The rearrangement uses TRBV20-1 and TRBJ1-1; 7 bases fit TRBD1. The CDR3 is 11 residues long. V lost 5 bases and J lost 4; bases outside the gene matches: 1. Germline V gene data show CDR1 as DFQATT and CDR2 as SNEGSKA (reference sequence). CDR3 bases read: TGCAGTGCTTACAGGGGCACTGAA. This codes for CSAYRGTE. The full CDR3 reads CSAYRGTEAFF.

Concerning this clone itself: The CDR3 end is not reached by the read, which stops 3 residues before it; the germline J gene fills it in. The chain recombines TRBV20-1 with TRBJ2-3; the D gene is possibly TRBD1 (6 bases). The CDR3 is 15 residues long. Germline CDR1 is DFQATT and CDR2 is SNEGSKA (reference sequence). CDR3 DNA (partial): TGCAGTGCTCGAAAGGGCGGACAGTTCAATCAGCCG. Translated, it gives CSARKGGQFNQP. The complete CDR3 protein is CSARKGGQFNQPQYF.

Points on this clone: The read ends 3 residues shy of where the CDR3 ends; the end is completed using the germline J gene. The rearrangement links TRBV7-6 to TRBJ2-3; maybe TRBD2 (7 bases). The germline gives CDR1 SGHVS, CDR2 FNYEAQ. The CDR3 runs 12 residues. The sequenced part of the CDR3 DNA is TGTGCCAGCAGCTTGGAGGGGGGGCCG. It specifies CASSLEGGP. The CDR3 in full is CASSLEGGPQYF.

As to this clone: The read ends 3 residues early relative to the CDR3; the germline J gene fills the gap. V usage is TRBV7-2 and J usage is TRBJ1-4, with no clear D. The germline V gene encodes CDR1 SGHTA and CDR2 FQGNSA. This CDR3 region has 13 residues. Trimming took 2 bases from V and 5 from J, leaving 6 bases between them. Incomplete CDR3 DNA: TGTGCCAGCAGCTTATCCCCGAATGAAAAA. It encodes CASSLSPNEK. The entire CDR3 sequence reads CASSLSPNEKLFF.

In the case of this clone: The read terminates 3 residues ahead of where the CDR3 ends, so the germline J gene completes it. V usage is TRBV5-1 and J usage is TRBJ2-1; TRBD1 might be the D (6 bases). Germline values: CDR1 SGHRS, CDR2 YFSETQ. The CDR3 loop spans 18 amino acids. The V and J ends lost 4 bases and 0 bases respectively, with 20 bases between them. CDR3 DNA, as far as it was read: TGCGCCAGCAGCCCGCTCCAACCACAGGGACGCTCCTACAATGAG. Its protein is CASSPLQPQGRSYNE. The CDR3 reads in full as CASSPLQPQGRSYNEQFF.

As for this clone: With the read ending 3 residues before the CDR3 end, the germline J gene is used to fill in that end. J is TRBJ2-3 and V is TRBV7-2; D not resolved. With 1 base removed from V and 5 bases from J, the gap between germline ends came to 7 bases. This CDR3 is 13 amino acids long. Germline CDR1 SGHTA, CDR2 FQGNSA. CDR3 DNA, as far as it was read: TGTGCCAGCAGCTTAGACTATGGAGATACG. Its translation is CASSLDYGDT. The complete CDR3 reads CASSLDYGDTQYF. The variable domain in full, with the rest retrieved from reference TRBV7-2 and TRBJ2-3, is GAGVSQSPSNKVTEKGKDVELRCDPISGHTALYWYRQSLGQGLEFLIYFQGNSAPDKSGLPSDRFSAERTGGSVSTLTIQRTQQEDSAVYLCASSLDYGDTQYFGPGTRLTVL.

The CDR3: CASSTGGARQPQYF. The sequenced CDR3 bases are TGTGCCAGCAGCACGGGGGGAGCCCGCCAGCCG. The chain joins TRBV7-9 to TRBJ2-3; TRBD2 matches at 7 bases. The DNA ends 3 residues before the CDR3 does, and the rest of the CDR3 is filled in from the germline J gene. From germline, CDR1 is SEHNR and CDR2 FQNEAQ (reference sequence). This CDR3 is built from 14 residues.

A note on this clone: The read ends 3 residues shy of where the CDR3 ends; the end is completed using the germline J gene. The chain links TRBV19 to TRBJ2-7; 9 nucleotides match TRBD1. The CDR3 spans 14 residues. Germline V gene lookup returns CDR1 LNHDA and CDR2 SQIVND (reference sequence). J lost 3 bases, V lost 5 bases, and 5 bases had no gene match. CDR3 sequence reads: CASSLNRGHYEQYF. The part of the CDR3 DNA that was read is TGTGCCAGTAGTTTGAACAGGGGGCACTACGAG.

Comment on this clone: The CDR3 end lies 3 residues beyond the end of the read and is filled in from the germline J gene. This chain uses TRBV18 with TRBJ2-2; TRBD1 is a possible D gene (6 bases). CDR3 length: 13 amino acids. Germline CDR1 is KGHSH and CDR2 is LQKENI. The CDR3 sequence: CASSLTGDEKLFF. The sequenced CDR3 bases are TGTGCCAGCTCATTGACAGGTGATGAAAAG.

About this clone: The CDR3 end is not reached by the read, which stops 3 residues before it; the germline J gene fills it in. V usage is TRBV19 and J usage is TRBJ2-3; TRBD1 matches at 7 bases. This CDR3 spans 15 amino acids. Germline CDR1 LNHDA, CDR2 SQIVND (reference sequence). Trimming cost V 9 bases and J 4 bases; bases outside gene matches: 13. CDR3 bases read: TGTGCCAGCCAATCGACAGGGACGAGGGCAGATACG. Its translation: CASQSTGTRADT. From start to end, the CDR3 is CASQSTGTRADTQYF.

Notes on this clone: The read gets to within 3 residues of the CDR3 end, and the germline J gene fills in the rest. The chain couples TRBV7-2 to TRBJ1-4, with D uncertain. Germline loops: CDR1 SGHTA, CDR2 FQGNSA. The CDR3 is 12 residues long. V lost 1 base and J lost 7, with 4 bases in between. The CDR3 sequence: CASSLVSEKLFF. CDR3 DNA (partial): TGTGCCAGCAGCTTAGTTAGTGAAAAA. The entire variable domain, with the rest obtained from reference TRBV7-2 and TRBJ1-4, is as follows: GAGVSQSPSNKVTEKGKDVELRCDPISGHTALYWYRQSLGQGLEFLIYFQGNSAPDKSGLPSDRFSAERTGGSVSTLTIQRTQQEDSAVYLCASSLVSEKLFFGSGTQLSVL.

In regard to this clone: The read terminates 3 residues ahead of where the CDR3 ends, so the germline J gene completes it. The chain recombines TRBV6-1 with TRBJ1-4, with 9 bases that match TRBD1. J gave up 6 bases and V 4 bases, and 9 bases lay outside the gene matches. The germline CDR1 and CDR2 sequences are MNHNS and SASEGT. This CDR3 is 16 amino acids long. The sequenced part of the CDR3 DNA is TGTGCCAGCAGTGCGCGCCCGGGACAGGGTCATGAAAAA. It translates to CASSARPGQGHEK. The CDR3 in full is CASSARPGQGHEKLFF.

On this clone: The read ends 3 residues before the CDR3 terminus; that terminus is restored from the germline J gene. The sample has other DNA sequences that encode this CDR3 too. The chain is built from TRBV18 and TRBJ1-2; the D is unclear. Germline CDR1 and CDR2: KGHSH and LQKENI. CDR3 length: 17 residues. The sequenced CDR3 bases are TGTGCCAGCTCACCCCGGACTAGCCTGGAGTTCAAAGATACA. Translating gives CASSPRTSLEFKDT. The whole CDR3 protein is CASSPRTSLEFKDTYTF.

Turning to this clone: The read finishes 3 residues shy of the CDR3 end, and the germline J gene is used to complete it. The rearrangement joins TRBV20-1 to TRBJ1-5, with a possible D match to TRBD1 (6 bases). The length of the CDR3 is 18 residues. Trimming pared 2 bases from V and 2 bases from J, leaving 22 bases between. From germline, CDR1 is DFQATT and CDR2 SNEGSKA (reference sequence). The CDR3 is CSARSRGRIGSGNQPQHF. CDR3 bases read: TGCAGTGCTAGATCCAGGGGAAGGATTGGCTCGGGCAATCAGCCC.

Turning to this clone: The read stops 3 residues short of the end of the CDR3; the missing end is completed from the germline J gene. The chain uses TRBV20-1 and TRBJ2-4, with a weak D call TRBD1 (7 bases). The length of the CDR3 is 14 residues. Germline values: CDR1 DFQATT, CDR2 SNEGSKA (reference sequence). The CDR3 protein is CSARDGGGRETQYF. The sequenced CDR3 bases are TGCAGTGCTAGAGATGGAGGGGGCAGGGAGACT.

The part of the CDR3 DNA that was read is TGTGCCAGCAGTGAAGGACAGGGGGTATACAATGAG. Translated, it gives CASSEGQGVYNE. The full-length CDR3 reads as CASSEGQGVYNEQFF. The chain joins TRBV6-1 to TRBJ2-1, with 9 nucleotides matching TRBD1. The CDR3 is cut off 3 residues early in the read; its end comes from the germline J gene. Germline CDR1 is MNHNS and CDR2 is SASEGT. V dropped 1 base and J dropped 4; count of bases not matched to a gene: 2. This CDR3 comprises 15 residues.

Points on this clone: The observed sequence ends 3 residues before the CDR3 terminus, with the missing tail filled in from the germline J gene. This chain uses TRBV5-1 with TRBJ2-5; D possibly corresponds to TRBD1 (5 bases). The CDR3 consists of 14 residues. Germline lookup yields CDR1 SGHRS and CDR2 YFSETQ. V dropped 3 bases and J dropped 3 bases, with 12 bases sitting between them. The CDR3 protein is CASSSGRAEETQYF. Partial CDR3 DNA: TGCGCCAGCAGCTCAGGCAGGGCGGAAGAGACC.